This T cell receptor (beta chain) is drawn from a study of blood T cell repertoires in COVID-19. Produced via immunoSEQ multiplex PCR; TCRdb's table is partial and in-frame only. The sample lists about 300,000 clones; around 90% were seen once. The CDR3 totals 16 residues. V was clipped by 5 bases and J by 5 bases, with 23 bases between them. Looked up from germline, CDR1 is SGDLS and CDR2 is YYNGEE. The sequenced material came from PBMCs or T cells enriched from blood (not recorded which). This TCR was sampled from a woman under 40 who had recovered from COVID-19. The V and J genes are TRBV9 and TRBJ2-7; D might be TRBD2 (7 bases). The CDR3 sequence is CASSREGGGEIDEQYF. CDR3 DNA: TGTGCCAGCAGTCGAGAAGGGGGAGGGGAAATAGACGAGCAGTACTTC. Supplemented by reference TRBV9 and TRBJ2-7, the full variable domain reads DSGVTQTPKHLITATGQRVTLRCSPRSGDLSVYWYQQSLDQGLQFLIQYYNGEERAKGNILERFSAQQFPDLHSELNLSSLELGDSALYFCASSREGGGEIDEQYFGPGTRLTVT.